Below, 20 T cell receptor beta chains from the same sample are listed, as sequenced in a study of OX40 agonist ivuxolimab in advanced cancers. TCRdb's copy holds only in-frame clones and misses some; the assay was immunoSEQ multiplex PCR. Of about 86,000 clones detected, approximately 90% appear once; the ten largest clones hold more than 0.95%. The sample consisted of CD4+ or CD8+ T cells sorted from blood, taken in a trial of the OX40 agonist ivuxolimab. Source of these receptors: an adult with an advanced solid tumor such as melanoma, head and neck, liver or kidney cancer.

This chain uses TRBV18 with TRBJ2-7; the match to TRBD2 covers 7 bases. After removal of 0 bases from V and 0 bases from J, the junction contained 2 bases not matched to a gene. The CDR3 covers 15 residues. From germline, CDR1 is KGHSH and CDR2 LQKENI. Here the CDR3 DNA reads TGTGCCAGCTCACCACCGGGACTAAGCTCCTACGAGCAGTACTTC. It encodes CASSPPGLSSYEQYF.

This sequence joins TRBV5-4 and TRBJ1-1; 8 bases are a match to TRBD1. Looked up from germline, CDR1 is SGHNT and CDR2 is YYREEE (reference sequence). V was pared by 5 bases and J by 5 bases, with 5 bases of the junction left unmatched. The CDR3 runs to 13 residues. CDR3 nucleotide sequence: TGTGCCAGCAGGGGACAGGACTTAACTGAAGCTTTCTTT. Translated: CASRGQDLTEAFF.

The CDR3 protein is CASSLDRYSYEQYF. The CDR3, as DNA: TGTGCCAGCAGTCTAGACCGTTACTCCTACGAGCAGTACTTC. V gene TRBV11-1 combines with J gene TRBJ2-7, with unresolved D. Germline-derived CDR1 and CDR2 are SGHAT and FQDESV (reference sequence). V was trimmed by 6 bases and J by 0 bases, leaving 12 bases between them. The CDR3 has 14 residues. Filled out from reference TRBV11-1 and TRBJ2-7, the complete variable domain reads EAEVAQSPRYKITEKSQAVAFWCDPISGHATLYWYRQILGQGPELLVQFQDESVVDDSQLPKDRFSAERLKGVDSTLKIQPAELGDSAMYLCASSLDRYSYEQYFGPGTRLTVT.

The chain is built from TRBV10-3 and TRBJ1-2; 9 positions agree with TRBD1. The J segment lost 5 bases and the V segment lost 2 bases, leaving 9 bases of the junction unmatched. The CDR3 loop spans 16 amino acids. The germline V gene has CDR1 ENHRY and CDR2 SYGVKD. CDR3 nucleotide sequence: TGTGCCATCAGTGAGCGAGAAGACAGGGGGAAGTATGGCTACACCTTC. Protein product: CAISEREDRGKYGYTF.

The sample holds one count of this clone. This chain connects TRBV19 to TRBJ2-2; TRBD2 matches at 10 bases. CDR3 size: 16 residues. The trim removed 1 base at V and 7 bases at J, leaving 6 bases unmatched. In germline, CDR1 is LNHDA, CDR2 SQIVND (reference sequence). CDR3 nucleotides: TGTGCCAGTAGTATAGGGCTAGCGGGAGCAATCGGGGAGCTGTTTTTT. Protein product: CASSIGLAGAIGELFF.

This sequence joins TRBV7-9 and TRBJ2-6, with a weak D call TRBD1 (6 bases). The germline gives CDR1 SEHNR, CDR2 FQNEAQ (reference sequence). This CDR3 has 19 residues. V lost 5 bases and J 0 bases, leaving 20 bases between the germline ends. The CDR3 DNA reads as TGTGCCAGCAGCCCTCCCCCAGGGGCACTCTCCTCTGGGGCCAACGTCCTGACTTTC. As protein: CASSPPPGALSSGANVLTF.

This clone was detected once. V usage is TRBV28 and J usage is TRBJ1-1, with D perhaps TRBD1 (5 bases). CDR1 and CDR2 from the germline V gene are MDHEN and SYDVKM. V was pared by 2 bases and J by 0 bases, with 10 bases between. The CDR3 covers 15 residues. CDR3 in DNA: TGTGCCAGCAGTTTAGGGCCAGGGATGAACACTGAAGCTTTCTTT. Encoded protein: CASSLGPGMNTEAFF.

This rearrangement joins TRBV5-4 to TRBJ1-2; no reliable D call. Trimming pared 0 bases from V and 10 bases from J, leaving 7 bases between. Germline CDR1 and CDR2: SGHNT and YYREEE (reference sequence). The CDR3 totals 11 residues. The CDR3 loop reads CASSLEAVYTF. In DNA, the CDR3 is TGTGCCAGCAGCTTGGAAGCAGTCTACACCTTC.

The chain couples TRBV28 to TRBJ1-1; D perhaps matches TRBD1 (6 bases). The CDR3 length is 12 residues. Trimming removed 6 bases at V and 12 bases at J, with 17 bases between. The germline V gene encodes CDR1 MDHEN and CDR2 SYDVKM. The CDR3 DNA sequence: TGTGCCAGCAGCCGGAACAGGGTTGGGACTTTCTTT. Protein product: CASSRNRVGTFF.

The CDR3 loop reads CASSVTYWANSVYTF. In DNA, the CDR3 is TGCGCCAGCAGCGTGACATATTGGGCAAACTCGGTCTACACCTTC. V is TRBV5-1 and J is TRBJ1-2; the D is unclear. Trimming removed 4 bases at V and 10 bases at J, with 23 bases between. CDR3 size: 15 residues. Germline V gene data show CDR1 as SGHRS and CDR2 as YFSETQ.

This chain joins TRBV7-2 and TRBJ2-3; D perhaps matches TRBD1 (6 bases). Per the germline V gene, CDR1 is SGHTA and CDR2 is FQGNSA. The CDR3 totals 14 residues. V shed 1 base and J shed 4 bases, with 9 bases lying between them. CDR3 residues: CASSLEEGADTQYF. The CDR3, as DNA: TGTGCCAGCAGCTTAGAAGAGGGGGCAGATACGCAGTATTTT.

The rearrangement joins TRBV7-8 to TRBJ2-2, with a weak D call TRBD1 (5 bases). The CDR3 extends over 14 amino acids. The germline V gene has CDR1 SGHVS and CDR2 FQNEAQ. V lost 8 bases, J lost 6 bases, and 16 bases lay in between. The CDR3 protein is CASSVVQGAGELFF. The CDR3, as DNA: TGTGCCAGCTCCGTGGTCCAAGGGGCCGGGGAGCTGTTTTTT.

The chain recombines TRBV15 with TRBJ2-7; TRBD1 matches 7 bases. With 1 base clipped from V and 5 bases from J, the junction kept 14 bases outside the gene matches. This CDR3 is built from 17 residues. From germline, CDR1 is LNHNV and CDR2 YYDKDF (reference sequence). The CDR3 loop is CATSRGGVYRGAHEQYF. The CDR3 bases are TGTGCCACCAGCAGAGGAGGTGTTTACAGGGGTGCCCACGAGCAGTACTTC.

The chain recombines TRBV28 with TRBJ2-1; maybe TRBD2 (5 bases). V was pared by 6 bases and J by 2 bases, with 14 bases between. The CDR3 sequence is 15 residues long. Germline values: CDR1 MDHEN, CDR2 SYDVKM. DNA for the CDR3: TGTGCCAGCAGGCCTCAGGACTTGCCCTACAATGAGCAGTTCTTC. Encoded protein: CASRPQDLPYNEQFF.

This clone was counted between two and nine times. The CDR3 sequence is CAWIYRGGGKNIQYF. DNA for the CDR3: TGTGCCTGGATTTACAGGGGAGGGGGCAAAAACATTCAGTACTTC. The V and J genes are TRBV30 and TRBJ2-4; the D gene could be TRBD1 or TRBD2 (7 bases each). Germline V gives CDR1 GTSNPN, CDR2 SVGIG (reference sequence). V shed 4 bases and J shed 3 bases, with 16 bases lying between them. The CDR3 sequence is 15 residues long.

The chain combines TRBV28 with TRBJ2-3; TRBD2 matches 10 bases. This CDR3 contains 14 residues. CDR1 is MDHEN and CDR2 is SYDVKM in the germline V gene. J was trimmed by 11 bases and V by 2 bases; bases with no gene match: 7. Written as DNA, the CDR3 is TGTGCCAGCAGTTTAGGGGGACTAGCGATAGAGCAGTATTTT. This sequence encodes CASSLGGLAIEQYF.

The chain has TRBV11-1 and TRBJ2-5; 9 bases match TRBD1. CDR3 length: 14 amino acids. V shed 3 bases, J shed 7 bases, and the junction held 6 bases outside the gene matches. Germline loops: CDR1 SGHAT, CDR2 FQDESV (reference sequence). CDR3 DNA sequence: TGTGCCAGCAGCTTTTCACAGGGGGCAAGGACCCAGTACTTC. Protein sequence: CASSFSQGARTQYF.

The chain carries TRBV6-6 and TRBJ2-4; D might be TRBD1 (6 bases). Germline V gene data show CDR1 as MNHNY and CDR2 as SVGAGI (reference sequence). The CDR3 runs 14 residues. V was clipped by 4 bases and J by 6 bases, with 13 bases between them. CDR3 in DNA: TGTGCCAGCAGTTCGCCGACAGGTGCAAACATTCAGTACTTC. This gives the protein CASSSPTGANIQYF.

The chain is built from TRBV10-3 and TRBJ1-4; 12 bases are a match to TRBD1. This CDR3 has 15 residues. In germline, CDR1 is ENHRY, CDR2 SYGVKD. V trimming: 8 bases; J trimming: 3 bases; junction bases outside the gene matches: 4. The CDR3 loop is CAIGTGGGPNEKLFF. The CDR3, as DNA: TGTGCCATCGGGACAGGGGGCGGGCCTAATGAAAAACTGTTTTTT.

The chain joins TRBV29-1 to TRBJ2-7; tentative D call: TRBD2 (6 bases). This CDR3 region has 13 residues. The germline CDR1 and CDR2 sequences are SQVTM and ANQGSEA. The V and J ends lost 3 bases and 0 bases respectively, with 9 bases between them. CDR3 amino acids: CSVDRGSSYEQYF. DNA of the CDR3: TGCAGCGTTGATCGGGGGAGCTCCTACGAGCAGTACTTC.